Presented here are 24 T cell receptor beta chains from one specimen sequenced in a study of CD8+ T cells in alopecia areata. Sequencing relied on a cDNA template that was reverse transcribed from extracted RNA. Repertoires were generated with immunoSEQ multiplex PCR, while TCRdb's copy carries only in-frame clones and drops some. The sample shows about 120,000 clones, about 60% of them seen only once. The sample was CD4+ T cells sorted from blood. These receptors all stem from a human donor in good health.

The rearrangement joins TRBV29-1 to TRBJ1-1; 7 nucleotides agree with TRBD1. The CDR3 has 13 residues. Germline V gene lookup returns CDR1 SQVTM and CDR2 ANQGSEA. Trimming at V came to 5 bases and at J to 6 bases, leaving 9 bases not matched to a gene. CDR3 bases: TGCAGCGTTCGTGACAGGGCTGGGTCTGAAGCTTTCTTT. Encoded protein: CSVRDRAGSEAFF.

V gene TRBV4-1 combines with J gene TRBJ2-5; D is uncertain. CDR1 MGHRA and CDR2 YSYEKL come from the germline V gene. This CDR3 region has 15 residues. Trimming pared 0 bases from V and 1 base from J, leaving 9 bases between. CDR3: CASSQDSASQETQYF. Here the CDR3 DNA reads TGCGCCAGCAGCCAAGATTCAGCGAGCCAAGAGACCCAGTACTTC.

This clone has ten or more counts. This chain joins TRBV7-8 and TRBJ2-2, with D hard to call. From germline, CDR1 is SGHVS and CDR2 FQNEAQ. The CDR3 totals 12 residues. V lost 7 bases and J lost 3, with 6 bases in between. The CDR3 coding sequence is TGTGCCAGCACCGCCCACACCGGGGAGCTGTTTTTT. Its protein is CASTAHTGELFF.

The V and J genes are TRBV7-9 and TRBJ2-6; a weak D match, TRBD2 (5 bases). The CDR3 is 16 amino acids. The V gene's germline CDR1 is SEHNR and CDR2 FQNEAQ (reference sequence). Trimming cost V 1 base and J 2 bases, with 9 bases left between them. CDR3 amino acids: CASSLERSAGANVLTF. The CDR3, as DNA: TGTGCCAGCAGCTTAGAGCGGAGTGCTGGGGCCAACGTCCTGACTTTC.

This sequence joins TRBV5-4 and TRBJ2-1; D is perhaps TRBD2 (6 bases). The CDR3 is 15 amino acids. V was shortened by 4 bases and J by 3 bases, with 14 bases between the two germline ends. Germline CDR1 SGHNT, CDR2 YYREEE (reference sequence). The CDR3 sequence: CASSPGSGVYNEQFF. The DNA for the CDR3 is TGTGCCAGCAGCCCCGGGTCGGGGGTCTACAATGAGCAGTTCTTC. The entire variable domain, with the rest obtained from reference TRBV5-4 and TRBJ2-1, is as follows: ETGVTQSPTHLIKTRGQQVTLRCSSQSGHNTVSWYQQALGQGPQFIFQYYREEENGRGNFPPRFSGLQFPNYSSELNVNALELDDSALYLCASSPGSGVYNEQFFGPGTRLTVL.

The CDR3 loop is CASRRTPQVTQYF. CDR3 bases: TGTGCCAGCAGGCGAACCCCTCAGGTGACCCAGTACTTC. The V and J genes are TRBV7-2 and TRBJ2-5; no reliable D call. This CDR3 has 13 amino acids. Germline V lookup: CDR1 SGHTA, CDR2 FQGNSA. V lost 6 bases, J lost 7 bases, and 15 bases lay in between.

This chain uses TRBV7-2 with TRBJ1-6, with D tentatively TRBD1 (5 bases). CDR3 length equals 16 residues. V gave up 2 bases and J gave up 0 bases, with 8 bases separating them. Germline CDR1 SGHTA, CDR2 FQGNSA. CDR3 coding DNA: TGTGCCAGCAGCTTAACTGGGGGCTCCTATAATTCACCCCTCCACTTT. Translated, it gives CASSLTGGSYNSPLHF.

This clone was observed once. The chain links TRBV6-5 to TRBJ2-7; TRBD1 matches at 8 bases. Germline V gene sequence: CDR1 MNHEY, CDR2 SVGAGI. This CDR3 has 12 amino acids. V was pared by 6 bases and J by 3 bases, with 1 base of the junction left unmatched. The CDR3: CASRDRVYEQYF. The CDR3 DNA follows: TGTGCCAGCAGGGACAGGGTCTACGAGCAGTACTTC.

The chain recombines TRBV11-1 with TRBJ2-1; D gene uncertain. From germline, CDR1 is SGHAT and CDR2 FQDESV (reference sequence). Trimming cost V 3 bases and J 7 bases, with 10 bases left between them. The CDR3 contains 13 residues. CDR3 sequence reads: CASSFSLGNEQFF. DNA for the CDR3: TGTGCCAGCAGCTTCAGTCTCGGGAATGAGCAGTTCTTC.

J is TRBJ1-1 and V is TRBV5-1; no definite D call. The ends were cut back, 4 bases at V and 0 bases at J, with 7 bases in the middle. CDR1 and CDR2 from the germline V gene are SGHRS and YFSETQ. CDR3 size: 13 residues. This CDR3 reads CASSRELNTEAFF. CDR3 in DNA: TGCGCCAGCAGCCGCGAACTGAACACTGAAGCTTTCTTT. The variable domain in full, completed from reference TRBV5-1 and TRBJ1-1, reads KAGVTQTPRYLIKTRGQQVTLSCSPISGHRSVSWYQQTPGQGLQFLFEYFSETQRNKGNFPGRFSGRQFSNSRSEMNVSTLELGDSALYLCASSRELNTEAFFGQGTRLTVV.

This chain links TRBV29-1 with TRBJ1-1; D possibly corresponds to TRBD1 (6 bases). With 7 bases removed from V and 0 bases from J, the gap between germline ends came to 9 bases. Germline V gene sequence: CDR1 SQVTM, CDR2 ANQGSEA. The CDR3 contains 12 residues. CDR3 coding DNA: TGCAGCGCAGACAGGCTGAACACTGAAGCTTTCTTT. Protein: CSADRLNTEAFF.

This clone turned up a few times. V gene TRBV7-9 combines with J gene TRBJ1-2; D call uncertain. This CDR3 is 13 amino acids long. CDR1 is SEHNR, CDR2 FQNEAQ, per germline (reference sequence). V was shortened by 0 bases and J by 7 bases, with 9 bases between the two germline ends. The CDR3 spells CASSLAIGVGYTF. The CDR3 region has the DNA TGTGCCAGCAGCTTAGCGATTGGGGTTGGCTACACCTTC.

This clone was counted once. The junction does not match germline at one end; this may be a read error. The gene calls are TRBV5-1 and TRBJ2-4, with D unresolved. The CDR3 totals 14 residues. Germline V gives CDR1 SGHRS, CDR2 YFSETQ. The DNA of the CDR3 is TGCGCCAGCAGCTTGGAGGCACCTACAAATCCTACCATCTTC. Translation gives CASSLEAPTNPTIF.

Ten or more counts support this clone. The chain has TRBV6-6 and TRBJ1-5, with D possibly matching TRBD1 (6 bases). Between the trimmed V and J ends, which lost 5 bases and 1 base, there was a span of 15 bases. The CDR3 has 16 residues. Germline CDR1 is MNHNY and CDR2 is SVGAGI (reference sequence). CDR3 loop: CASSKTSGQSNQPQHF. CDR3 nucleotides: TGTGCCAGCAGTAAAACAAGCGGACAGAGCAATCAGCCCCAGCATTTT.

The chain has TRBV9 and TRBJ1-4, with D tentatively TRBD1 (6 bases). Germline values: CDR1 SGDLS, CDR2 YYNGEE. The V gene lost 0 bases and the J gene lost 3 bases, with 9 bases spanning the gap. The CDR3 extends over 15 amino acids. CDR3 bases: TGTGCCAGCAGCGTAGATGGGACACCTAATGAAAAACTGTTTTTT. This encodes CASSVDGTPNEKLFF.

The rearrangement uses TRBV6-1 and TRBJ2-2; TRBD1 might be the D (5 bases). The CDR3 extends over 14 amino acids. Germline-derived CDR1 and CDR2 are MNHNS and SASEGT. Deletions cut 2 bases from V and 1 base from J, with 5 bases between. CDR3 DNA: TGTGCCAGCAGTGAACAGGGGAACACCGGGGAGCTGTTTTTT. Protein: CASSEQGNTGELFF.

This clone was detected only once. This chain's CDR3 is CASTEDRSGALHF. DNA of the CDR3: TGTGCCAGCACCGAGGACCGGTCGGGAGCCCTCCACTTT. The chain recombines TRBV2 with TRBJ1-6; D gene uncertain. V shed 7 bases and J shed 14 bases, with 18 bases lying between them. This CDR3 is built from 13 residues. Germline V lookup: CDR1 SNHLY, CDR2 FYNNEI.

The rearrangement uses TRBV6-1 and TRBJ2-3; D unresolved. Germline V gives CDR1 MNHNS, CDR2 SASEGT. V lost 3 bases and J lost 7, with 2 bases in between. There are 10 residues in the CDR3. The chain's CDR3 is CASSENTQYF. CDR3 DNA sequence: TGTGCCAGCAGTGAGAATACGCAGTATTTT.

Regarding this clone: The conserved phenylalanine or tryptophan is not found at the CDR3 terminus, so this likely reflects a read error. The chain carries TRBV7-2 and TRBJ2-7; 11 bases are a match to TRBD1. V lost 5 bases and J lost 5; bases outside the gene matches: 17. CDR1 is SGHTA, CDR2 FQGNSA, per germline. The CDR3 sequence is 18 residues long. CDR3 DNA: TGTGCCAGCAGCGCCAGCTTTTCCGGACAGGGGGCAAGGAACGAGCAGTACTCC. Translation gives CASSASFSGQGARNEQYS.

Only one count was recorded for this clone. The CDR3 region has the DNA TGTGCCAGTAGTATTCCGGGGGACAGGGCCTCCTACGAGCAGTACTTC. Amino acids: CASSIPGDRASYEQYF. V and J are TRBV19 and TRBJ2-7; 9 bases are shared with TRBD1. The J segment lost 0 bases and the V segment lost 3 bases, leaving 6 bases of the junction unmatched. CDR1 LNHDA and CDR2 SQIVND come from the germline V gene (reference sequence). The CDR3 sequence is 16 residues long.

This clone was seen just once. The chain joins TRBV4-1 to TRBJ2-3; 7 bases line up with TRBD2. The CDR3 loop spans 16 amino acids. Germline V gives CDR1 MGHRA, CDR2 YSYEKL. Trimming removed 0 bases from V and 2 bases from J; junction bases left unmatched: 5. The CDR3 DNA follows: TGCGCCAGCAGCCAAGATAACAGCGGGGCCACAGATACGCAGTATTTT. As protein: CASSQDNSGATDTQYF.

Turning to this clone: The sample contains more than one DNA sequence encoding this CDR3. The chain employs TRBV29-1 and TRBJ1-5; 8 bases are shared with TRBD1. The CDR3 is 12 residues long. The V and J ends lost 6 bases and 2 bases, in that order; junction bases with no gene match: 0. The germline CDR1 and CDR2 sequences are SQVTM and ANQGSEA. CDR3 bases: TGCAGCGTGGGACAGGGCAATCAGCCCCAGCATTTT. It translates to CSVGQGNQPQHF.

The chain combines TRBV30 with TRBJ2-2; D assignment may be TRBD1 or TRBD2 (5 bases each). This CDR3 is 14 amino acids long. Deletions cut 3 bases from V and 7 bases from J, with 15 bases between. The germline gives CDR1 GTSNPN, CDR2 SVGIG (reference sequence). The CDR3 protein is CAWRGDVSHGELFF. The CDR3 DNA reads TGTGCCTGGAGGGGGGACGTGAGCCACGGGGAGCTGTTTTTT.

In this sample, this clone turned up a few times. CDR3: CASSLSPIGTQYF. The CDR3 region has the DNA TGTGCCAGCAGTTTATCCCCGATTGGTACGCAGTATTTT. The genes are TRBV27 and TRBJ2-3; D gene uncertain. Germline V gene sequence: CDR1 MNHEY, CDR2 SMNVEV (reference sequence). V was shortened by 0 bases and J by 8 bases, with 9 bases between the two germline ends. The CDR3 is 13 residues long.